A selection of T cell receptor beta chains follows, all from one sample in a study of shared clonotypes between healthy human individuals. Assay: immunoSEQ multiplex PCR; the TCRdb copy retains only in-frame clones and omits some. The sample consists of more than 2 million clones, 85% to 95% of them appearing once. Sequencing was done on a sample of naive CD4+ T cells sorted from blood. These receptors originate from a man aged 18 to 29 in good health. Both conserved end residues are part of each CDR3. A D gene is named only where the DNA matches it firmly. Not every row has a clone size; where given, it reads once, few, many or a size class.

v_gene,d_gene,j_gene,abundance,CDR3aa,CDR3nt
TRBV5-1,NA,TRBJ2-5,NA,CASSRGDQETQYF,TGCGCCAGCAGCCGAGGCGACCAAGAGACCCAGTACTTC
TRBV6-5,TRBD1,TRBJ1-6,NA,CASSLRRQGGEVRLHF,TGTGCCAGCAGTTTGAGAAGACAGGGGGGAGAGGTACGCCTCCACTTT
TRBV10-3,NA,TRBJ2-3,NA,CAISRSSTDTQYF,TGTGCCATCAGCCGTTCTAGCACAGATACGCAGTATTTT
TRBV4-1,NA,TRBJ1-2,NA,CASSQVVREPGGYGYTF,TGCGCCAGCAGCCAAGTGGTGCGTGAGCCAGGAGGCTATGGCTACACCTTC
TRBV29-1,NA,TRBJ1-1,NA,CSVDGGLNTEAFF,TGCAGCGTTGATGGGGGGCTGAACACTGAAGCTTTCTTT
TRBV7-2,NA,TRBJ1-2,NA,CASSSFPSGLRVNYGYTF,TGTGCCAGCAGCTCCTTCCCGTCCGGACTCCGAGTTAACTATGGCTACACCTTC
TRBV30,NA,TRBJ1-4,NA,CAWSQGGEKLFF,TGTGCCTGGTCTCAGGGAGGTGAAAAACTGTTTTTT
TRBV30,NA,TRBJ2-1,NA,CAWSVGLVGRQDSYNEQFF,TGTGCCTGGAGTGTAGGACTAGTTGGGAGACAGGACTCCTACAATGAGCAGTTCTTC
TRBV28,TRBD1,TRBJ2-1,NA,CASRWDRGYNEQFF,TGTGCCAGCAGGTGGGACAGGGGATACAATGAGCAGTTCTTC
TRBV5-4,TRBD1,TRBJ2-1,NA,CASSWTGKLNEQFF,TGTGCCAGCAGCTGGACAGGGAAGCTAAATGAGCAGTTCTTC
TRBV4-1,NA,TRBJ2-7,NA,CASSPITGRVTYEQYF,TGCGCCAGCAGCCCCATTACAGGGAGGGTTACCTACGAGCAGTACTTC
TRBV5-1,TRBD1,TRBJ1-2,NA,CASSSTGKGDGYTF,TGCGCCAGCAGCTCGACAGGGAAGGGGGACGGCTACACCTTC
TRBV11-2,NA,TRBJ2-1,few,CASSSAAGGEQFF,TGTGCCAGCAGCTCGGCGGCGGGCGGTGAGCAGTTCTTC
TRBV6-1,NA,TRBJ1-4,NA,CASRDRSLTNEKLFF,TGTGCCAGCAGGGACAGAAGCCTAACTAATGAAAAACTGTTTTTT
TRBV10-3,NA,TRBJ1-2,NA,CAIGSDGVSGYTF,TGTGCCATCGGGTCCGATGGTGTTAGCGGCTACACCTTC
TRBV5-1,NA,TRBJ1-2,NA,CASSLGTLYGYTF,TGCGCCAGCAGCTTGGGGACACTCTATGGCTACACCTTC
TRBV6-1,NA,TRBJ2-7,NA,CASRDNTGHYEQYF,TGTGCCAGCAGAGATAATACAGGGCACTACGAGCAGTACTTC
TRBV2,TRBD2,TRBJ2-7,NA,CASRAGTSSYEQYF,TGTGCCAGCAGGGCCGGGACTAGCTCCTACGAGCAGTACTTC
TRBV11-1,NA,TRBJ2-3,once,CASSAGPSGTDTQYF,TGTGCCAGCAGCGCCGGGCCCTCCGGGACAGATACGCAGTATTTT
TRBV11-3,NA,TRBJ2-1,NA,CASSSHGSSYNEQFF,TGTGCCAGCAGCTCGCACGGAAGCTCCTACAATGAGCAGTTCTTC
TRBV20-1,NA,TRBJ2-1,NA,CSAKQYNEQFF,TGCAGTGCTAAACAGTACAATGAGCAGTTCTTC
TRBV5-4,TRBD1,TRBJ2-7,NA,CASSSPGQGVGKEQYF,TGTGCCAGCAGCAGTCCGGGACAGGGAGTCGGAAAAGAGCAGTACTTC
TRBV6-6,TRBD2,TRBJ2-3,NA,CASLGLKTDTQYF,TGTGCCAGCCTGGGACTAAAAACAGATACGCAGTATTTT
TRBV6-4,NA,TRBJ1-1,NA,CASSVAENTEAFF,TGTGCCAGCAGTGTTGCGGAGAACACTGAAGCTTTCTTT
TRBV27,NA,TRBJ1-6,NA,CASSLYGAGRSYNSPLHF,TGTGCCAGCAGTTTATATGGGGCGGGTAGGTCCTATAATTCACCCCTCCACTTT
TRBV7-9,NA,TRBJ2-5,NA,CASSPPDTYQETQYF,TGTGCCAGCAGCCCACCTGACACGTACCAAGAGACCCAGTACTTC
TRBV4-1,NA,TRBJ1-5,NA,CASSPGPRSYSNQPQHF,TGCGCCAGCAGCCCGGGACCACGGTCATATAGCAATCAGCCCCAGCATTTT
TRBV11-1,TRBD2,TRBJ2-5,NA,CASSREPRGGETQYF,TGTGCCAGCAGCCGAGAGCCTAGGGGAGGGGAGACCCAGTACTTC
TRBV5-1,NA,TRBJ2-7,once,CATKAGTSSYEQYF,TGCGCCACCAAGGCGGGGACGAGCTCCTACGAGCAGTACTTC
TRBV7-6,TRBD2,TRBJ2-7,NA,CASSLDVLAARYEQYF,TGTGCCAGCAGCTTAGATGTTCTAGCGGCACGCTACGAGCAGTACTTC
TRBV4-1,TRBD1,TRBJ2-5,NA,CASSQGTLGQGGLETQYF,TGCGCCAGCAGCCAAGGAACTCTGGGACAGGGAGGGTTGGAGACCCAGTACTTC
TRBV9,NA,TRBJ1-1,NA,CASSVVLMGNTEAFF,TGTGCCAGCAGCGTAGTCCTCATGGGGAACACTGAAGCTTTCTTT
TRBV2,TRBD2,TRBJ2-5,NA,CASSGVAGEVETQYF,TGTGCCAGCAGTGGGGTAGCGGGGGAAGTAGAGACCCAGTACTTC
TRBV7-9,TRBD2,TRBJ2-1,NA,CASSKTYPGLAGGPSEQFF,TGTGCCAGCAGCAAAACCTACCCTGGACTAGCGGGAGGGCCAAGTGAGCAGTTCTTC
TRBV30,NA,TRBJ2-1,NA,CAWGGQRNEQFF,TGTGCCTGGGGGGGCCAGAGGAATGAGCAGTTCTTC
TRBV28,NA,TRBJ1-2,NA,CASSYGRQDIYGYTF,TGTGCCAGCAGCTATGGAAGACAGGACATATATGGCTACACCTTC
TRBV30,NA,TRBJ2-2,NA,CAWSVAGNTGELFF,TGTGCCTGGAGTGTCGCGGGGAACACCGGGGAGCTGTTTTTT
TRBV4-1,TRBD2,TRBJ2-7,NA,CASSQDRTSGVYEQYF,TGCGCCAGCAGCCAAGATCGGACTAGCGGGGTCTACGAGCAGTACTTC
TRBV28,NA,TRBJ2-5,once,CASSLSGLSQETQYF,TGTGCCAGCAGTTTATCGGGACTGTCGCAAGAGACCCAGTACTTC
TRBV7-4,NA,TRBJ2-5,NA,CASSLVLARTQYF,TGTGCCAGCAGCTTAGTACTAGCTAGGACCCAGTACTTC
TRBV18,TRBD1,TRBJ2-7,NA,CASSPSGTGFEQYF,TGTGCCAGCTCACCGAGCGGGACAGGGTTCGAGCAGTACTTC
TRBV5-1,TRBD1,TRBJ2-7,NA,CASSSSGTAYEQYF,TGCGCCAGCAGCTCATCCGGGACAGCCTACGAGCAGTACTTC
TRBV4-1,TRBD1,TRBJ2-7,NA,CASSHPDRVNYEQYF,TGCGCCAGCAGCCACCCGGACAGGGTCAACTACGAGCAGTACTTC
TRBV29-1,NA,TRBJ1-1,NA,CSGWYTEAFF,TGCAGCGGCTGGTACACTGAAGCTTTCTTT
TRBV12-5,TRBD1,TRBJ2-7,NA,CASGLVRQGGNEQYF,TGTGCTAGTGGTTTGGTACGACAGGGGGGGAACGAGCAGTACTTC
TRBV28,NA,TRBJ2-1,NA,CASSFRNEQFF,TGTGCCAGCAGTTTCAGAAATGAGCAGTTCTTC
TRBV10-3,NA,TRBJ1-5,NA,CAISFDSDAQPQHF,TGTGCCATCAGTTTCGACAGTGATGCTCAGCCCCAGCATTTT
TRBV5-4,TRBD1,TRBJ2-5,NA,CASSLKAPGGETQYF,TGTGCCAGCAGCTTGAAGGCCCCAGGGGGAGAGACCCAGTACTTC
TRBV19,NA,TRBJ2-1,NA,CASTRGEGWNEQFF,TGTGCCAGTACACGCGGGGAAGGATGGAATGAGCAGTTCTTC
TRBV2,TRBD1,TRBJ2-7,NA,CASSRILDRDQYF,TGTGCCAGCAGCCGTATTCTCGACAGGGATCAGTACTTC
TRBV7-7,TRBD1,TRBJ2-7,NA,CASSTGQGPSYEQYF,TGTGCTAGCAGCACGGGACAGGGGCCATCGTACGAGCAGTACTTC